One and the same sample provided the 21 T cell receptor beta chains below, sequenced in a study of T cells in Graves' hyperthyroidism and ophthalmopathy. Amplified TCR beta CDR3 regions came from RNA transcripts. Primed by the HTBI set, a first-round RT-PCR was run on the TCR CDR3. TCRdb reprocessed the multiplex PCR reads via MiXCR and lists one record per CDR3 protein. The sample holds some 300,000 distinct CDR3 sequences, 16% seen once. The specimen was blood. The receptor set was obtained from a man aged 25 to 40 with Graves' hyperthyroidism.

The chain recombines TRBV4-1 with TRBJ1-2; 7 positions match TRBD1. From germline, CDR1 is MGHRA and CDR2 YSYEKL. The length of the CDR3 is 13 residues. Trimming at V came to 10 bases and at J to 6 bases, leaving 11 bases not matched to a gene. The CDR3 coding sequence is TGCGCCATCTACCACTCCGACAGGGATGGCTACACCTTC. It codes for CAIYHSDRDGYTF.

This clonotype was picked up a small number of times. V gene TRBV19 combines with J gene TRBJ2-5; TRBD2 aligns across 8 bases. Germline assignment: CDR1 LNHDA and CDR2 SQIVND (reference sequence). With 5 bases clipped from V and 5 bases from J, the junction kept 7 bases outside the gene matches. CDR3 size: 14 residues. CDR3: CASSVTGTSETQYF. In DNA form, the CDR3 reads TGTGCCAGTAGTGTTACCGGGACTAGTGAGACCCAGTACTTC.

V is TRBV18 and J is TRBJ1-1; D is perhaps TRBD1 (5 bases). Deletions cut 3 bases from V and 2 bases from J, with 10 bases between. The CDR3 has 14 residues. Germline CDR1 KGHSH, CDR2 LQKENI. The chain's CDR3 is CASSPPQVNTEAFF. CDR3 nucleotide sequence: TGTGCCAGCTCACCTCCACAGGTAAACACTGAAGCTTTCTTT.

This clonotype was found many times. The CDR3 sequence: CAWSAASSEQYF. The CDR3 coding sequence is TGTGCCTGGAGTGCGGCTAGTAGTGAGCAGTACTTC. The chain is built from TRBV30 and TRBJ2-7; D uncertain. Trimming cost V 1 base and J 7 bases, with 11 bases left between them. Germline V gene lookup returns CDR1 GTSNPN and CDR2 SVGIG (reference sequence). The CDR3 is 12 amino acids.

This clonotype has a count of ten or more. The chain combines TRBV7-2 with TRBJ2-3, with D possibly TRBD2 on 5 matching bases. CDR1 is SGHTA and CDR2 is FQGNSA in the germline V gene. CDR3 length: 18 amino acids. The V gene lost 2 bases and the J gene lost 2 bases, with 20 bases spanning the gap. CDR3 protein: CASSLNPWGAIITDTQYF. In DNA form, the CDR3 reads TGTGCCAGCAGCTTAAATCCATGGGGAGCGATAATCACAGATACGCAGTATTTT. Filled out from reference TRBV7-2 and TRBJ2-3, the complete variable domain reads GAGVSQSPSNKVTEKGKDVELRCDPISGHTALYWYRQSLGQGLEFLIYFQGNSAPDKSGLPSDRFSAERTGGSVSTLTIQRTQQEDSAVYLCASSLNPWGAIITDTQYFGPGTRLTVL.

The CDR3 reads CASSFRTATYGYTF. CDR3 bases: TGTGCCAGCAGTTTCAGGACGGCTACCTATGGCTACACCTTC. The chain joins TRBV7-2 to TRBJ1-2; the D is unclear. In germline, CDR1 is SGHTA, CDR2 FQGNSA. This CDR3 contains 14 residues. V was clipped by 6 bases and J by 4 bases, with 15 bases between them. Filled out from reference TRBV7-2 and TRBJ1-2, the complete variable domain reads GAGVSQSPSNKVTEKGKDVELRCDPISGHTALYWYRQSLGQGLEFLIYFQGNSAPDKSGLPSDRFSAERTGGSVSTLTIQRTQQEDSAVYLCASSFRTATYGYTFGSGTRLTVV.

Only a few counts were recorded for this clonotype. V is TRBV10-3 and J is TRBJ2-7; D gene uncertain. Trimming removed 0 bases at V and 2 bases at J, with 5 bases between. The length of the CDR3 is 13 residues. Germline CDR1 and CDR2: ENHRY and SYGVKD. The CDR3 DNA follows: TGTGCCATCAGTGAGTCGAGAACCTACGAGCAGTACTTC. This gives the protein CAISESRTYEQYF.

This clonotype was seen repeatedly, ten times or more. V gene TRBV11-2 combines with J gene TRBJ1-1; a weak D match, TRBD1 (5 bases). Germline V CDR1 and CDR2: SGHAT, FQNNGV. This CDR3 has 15 amino acids. V was trimmed by 6 bases and J by 5 bases, leaving 19 bases between them. CDR3 DNA: TGTGCCAGCAGTCGAGATGGGGGTGGGCGGACTGAAGCTTTCTTT. Protein sequence: CASSRDGGGRTEAFF.

The chain is built from TRBV5-1 and TRBJ2-2; D is possibly TRBD1 (7 bases). Germline CDR1 is SGHRS and CDR2 is YFSETQ. Trimming removed 0 bases from V and 3 bases from J, with 12 bases in between. The CDR3 has 16 residues. CDR3 loop: CASSLVTGDYTGELFF. CDR3 coding DNA: TGCGCCAGCAGCTTGGTAACAGGGGACTACACCGGGGAGCTGTTTTTT.

The chain is built from TRBV20-1 and TRBJ2-1; possible D gene TRBD2, 6 bases. There are 15 residues in the CDR3. The germline V gene has CDR1 DFQATT and CDR2 SNEGSKA (reference sequence). V was clipped by 6 bases and J by 0 bases, with 15 bases between them. DNA of the CDR3: TGCAGTGCCCCGGAGCGGGTAAGCTCCTACAATGAGCAGTTCTTC. It yields the protein CSAPERVSSYNEQFF.

This clonotype has ten or more counts. V and J are TRBV3-1 and TRBJ1-6, with a tentative D call TRBD1 (5 bases). V lost 3 bases to trimming and J lost 14 bases, with 11 bases between them. Germline CDR1 and CDR2: LGHDT and YNNKEL (reference sequence). This CDR3 is 12 amino acids long. CDR3 nucleotide sequence: TGTGCCAGCAGCCACGGAGGGGTTACCCTCCACTTT. Its translation is CASSHGGVTLHF. The full variable domain, with the rest looked up from reference TRBV3-1 and TRBJ1-6, is DTAVSQTPKYLVTQMGNDKSIKCEQNLGHDTMYWYKQDSKKFLKIMFSYNNKELIINETVPNRFSPKSPDKAHLNLHINSLELGDSAVYFCASSHGGVTLHFGNGTRLTVT.

The sample holds many counts of this clonotype. The V gene is TRBV11-3, the J gene TRBJ1-5, with 7 nucleotides matching TRBD1. In germline, CDR1 is SGHNT, CDR2 YENEEA. The CDR3 extends over 13 amino acids. J lost 5 bases, V lost 5 bases, and 3 bases had no gene match. CDR3 sequence: CASSRGLDQPQHF. The CDR3 nucleotides read TGTGCCAGCAGCAGGGGGCTGGATCAGCCCCAGCATTTT.

This clonotype has only a few counts. This sequence joins TRBV19 and TRBJ2-7, with D possibly TRBD2 on 6 matching bases. CDR3 size: 15 residues. Germline V gene lookup returns CDR1 LNHDA and CDR2 SQIVND (reference sequence). The germline V and J ends were trimmed by 5 bases and 6 bases, with 20 bases remaining between them. CDR3 bases: TGTGCCAGTAGTTCAAATTTCGGGGGAATCCGCGAGCAGTACTTC. It translates to CASSSNFGGIREQYF.

Ten or more counts support this clonotype. The chain carries TRBV7-9 and TRBJ2-5; 7 positions match TRBD1. Germline-derived CDR1 and CDR2 are SEHNR and FQNEAQ (reference sequence). The CDR3 has 13 amino acids. J gave up 13 bases and V 3 bases, and 11 bases lay outside the gene matches. The CDR3 sequence: CASSLMLRGFLYF. DNA of the CDR3: TGTGCCAGCAGCTTGATGCTCAGGGGGTTTCTGTACTTC.

The chain couples TRBV29-1 to TRBJ2-3, with 12 bases fitting TRBD2. This CDR3 contains 14 residues. Germline loops: CDR1 SQVTM, CDR2 ANQGSEA. V shed 6 bases, J shed 2 bases, and the junction held 3 bases outside the gene matches. Here the CDR3 DNA reads TGCAGCGTCGGGACTAGCGGGTACACAGATACGCAGTATTTT. It encodes CSVGTSGYTDTQYF.

This clonotype was seen many times. This chain uses TRBV20-1 with TRBJ2-5; the D gene is possibly TRBD2 (6 bases). V was clipped by 3 bases and J by 1 base, with 12 bases between them. This CDR3 has 14 amino acids. Germline V gene data show CDR1 as DFQATT and CDR2 as SNEGSKA (reference sequence). As DNA, the CDR3 is TGCAGTGCTAGTAGGCGGGACCCCCAAGAGACCCAGTACTTC. This encodes CSASRRDPQETQYF.

This sequence joins TRBV28 and TRBJ2-1; TRBD1 matches at 8 bases. Germline trimming cut 8 bases from V and 2 bases from J; bases unmatched to any gene: 8. The CDR3 has 15 amino acids. Per the germline V gene, CDR1 is MDHEN and CDR2 is SYDVKM. The CDR3 DNA follows: TGTGCCAGCCGGTGGATCAGGGGGCCCTACAATGAGCAGTTCTTC. Protein product: CASRWIRGPYNEQFF.

This clonotype showed up many times. This rearrangement joins TRBV2 to TRBJ2-5; D remains unclear. Per germline, CDR1 SNHLY and CDR2 FYNNEI. Trimming pared 5 bases from V and 4 bases from J, leaving 8 bases between. The CDR3 has 12 residues. This CDR3 is CASSLDPETQYF. In DNA form, the CDR3 reads TGTGCCAGCAGTTTAGATCCAGAGACCCAGTACTTC. Supplemented by reference TRBV2 and TRBJ2-5, the full variable domain reads EPEVTQTPSHQVTQMGQEVILRCVPISNHLYFYWYRQILGQKVEFLVSFYNNEISEKSEIFDDQFSVERPDGSNFTLKIRSTKLEDSAMYFCASSLDPETQYFGPGTRLLVL.

This clonotype was counted at least ten times. This chain links TRBV7-8 with TRBJ2-7, with D possibly being TRBD2 (5 bases). The CDR3 consists of 13 residues. The V and J ends lost 1 base and 6 bases respectively, with 10 bases between them. Germline CDR1 is SGHVS and CDR2 is FQNEAQ. The CDR3 region is CASSLVGEREQYF. Written as DNA, the CDR3 is TGTGCCAGCAGCTTAGTCGGGGAGCGCGAGCAGTACTTC.

This clonotype was counted many times. The rearrangement joins TRBV6-1 to TRBJ2-5; D remains ambiguous. CDR1 and CDR2 from the germline V gene are MNHNS and SASEGT. Trimming took off 2 bases at V and 1 base at J, with 11 bases between the two ends. The CDR3 loop spans 15 amino acids. CDR3 in amino acids: CASSEIQATQETQYF. DNA of the CDR3: TGTGCCAGCAGTGAAATCCAGGCGACCCAAGAGACCCAGTACTTC.

This clonotype was found many times. The chain combines TRBV6-1 with TRBJ2-5, with a weak D call TRBD2 (5 bases). CDR1 and CDR2 from the germline V gene are MNHNS and SASEGT. Deletions cut 3 bases from V and 7 bases from J, with 12 bases between. CDR3 size: 13 residues. The CDR3 reads CASSDGPGGTQYF. CDR3 DNA: TGTGCCAGCAGTGACGGACCCGGAGGGACCCAGTACTTC.